This TCR beta chain was documented in a study of shared clonotypes between healthy human individuals. Across the study: Three CD4 naive, three CD4 memory, two CD8 naive and one CD8 memory plate were used per donor.

Terminally differentiated effector memory CD45RA+ cells were left out of the naive CD8 fraction, which was CD45RO-negative and positively selected for CCR7. Trimming left V 4 bases short and J 5 bases short, with 12 bases between. Germline V CDR1 and CDR2: SGHDN, FVKESK. The CDR3 is made up of 13 amino acids. Findings and caveats of the study: Among the subsets, naive ones generally showed larger estimated richness than memory ones. Despite large depth, sorted-subset datasets appeared incompletely sequenced.

The test was conducted at deep level. Generated by immunoSEQ multiplex PCR, the TCRdb table keeps only in-frame clones and is missing some. The sample carries about 2 million clones, about 95% recorded once. Worth noting for this clone: The antigen remains unidentified.

J is TRBJ2-7 and V is TRBV14; no reliable D call. The TCR comes from a man younger than 35 in good health. Sequencing was performed on naive CD8+ T cells sorted from blood. The CDR3 DNA reads as TGTGCCAGCAGCCTCGATGACCGCCACGAGCAGTACTTC. Its translation: CASSLDDRHEQYF. Based on the CDR3 plus reference TRBV14 and TRBJ2-7, the full variable domain is EAGVTQFPSHSVIEKGQTVTLRCDPISGHDNLYWYRRVMGKEIKFLLHFVKESKQDESGMPNNRFLAERTGGTYSTLKVQPAELEDSGVYFCASSLDDRHEQYFGPGTRLTVT.